This T cell receptor (beta chain) emerged from a study of T cells in Graves' hyperthyroidism and ophthalmopathy. Regions amplified from RNA transcripts were the TCR beta CDR3 regions. A first-round RT-PCR of the TCR CDR3 used the HTBI primer set. TCRdb ran MiXCR on the multiplex PCR reads and lists one entry per CDR3 protein. The sample carries roughly 380,000 distinct CDR3 sequences, approximately 13% recorded once. Trimming pared 2 bases from V and 4 bases from J, leaving 8 bases between. This CDR3 is 13 amino acids long. Per the germline V gene, CDR1 is MNHEY and CDR2 is SVGAGI. This clonotype was seen more than once but under ten times.

This receptor was obtained from a woman aged 55-70 years with Graves' hyperthyroidism. Sequencing was carried out using blood. This chain joins TRBV6-5 and TRBJ1-1, with unresolved D. CDR3 in amino acids: CASSYPGVTEAFF. The CDR3 coding sequence is TGTGCCAGCAGTTACCCGGGCGTCACTGAAGCTTTCTTT.